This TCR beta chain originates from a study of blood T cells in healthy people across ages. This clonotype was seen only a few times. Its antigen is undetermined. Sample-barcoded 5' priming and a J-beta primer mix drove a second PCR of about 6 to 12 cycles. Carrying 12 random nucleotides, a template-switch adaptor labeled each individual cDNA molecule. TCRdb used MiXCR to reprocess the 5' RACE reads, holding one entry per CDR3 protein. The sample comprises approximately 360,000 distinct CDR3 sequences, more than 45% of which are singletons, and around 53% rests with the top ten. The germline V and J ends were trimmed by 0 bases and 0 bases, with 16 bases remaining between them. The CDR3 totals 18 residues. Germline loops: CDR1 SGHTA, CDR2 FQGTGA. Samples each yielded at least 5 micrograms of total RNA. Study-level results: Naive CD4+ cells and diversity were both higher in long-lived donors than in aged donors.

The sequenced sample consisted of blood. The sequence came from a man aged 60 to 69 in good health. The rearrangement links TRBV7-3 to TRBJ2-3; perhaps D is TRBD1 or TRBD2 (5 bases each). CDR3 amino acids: CASSLTYSGTVSTDTQYF. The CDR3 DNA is TGTGCCAGCAGCTTAACATACTCCGGGACGGTTAGCACAGATACGCAGTATTTT. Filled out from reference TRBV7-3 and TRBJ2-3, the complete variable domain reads GAGVSQTPSNKVTEKGKYVELRCDPISGHTALYWYRQSLGQGPEFLIYFQGTGAADDSGLPNDRFFAVRPEGSVSTLKIQRTERGDSAVYLCASSLTYSGTVSTDTQYFGPGTRLTVL.